This TCR beta chain is from a study of shared clonotypes between healthy human individuals. This clone was seen only once. Repertoires were generated with immunoSEQ multiplex PCR, while TCRdb's copy carries only in-frame clones and drops some. The sample has about 1 million clones, more than 60% seen once. Input material: memory CD4+ T cells sorted from blood. The subset is: CD45RA-negative fraction. The TCR was taken from a man younger than 35 in good health.

CDR3 DNA: TGTGCCAGCAGTGAGACACTGACAGGGGCCGGCTCTGGGGCCAACGTCCTGACTTTC. This gives the protein CASSETLTGAGSGANVLTF. The chain recombines TRBV6-1 with TRBJ2-6; 8 bases agree with TRBD1. The germline CDR1 and CDR2 sequences are MNHNS and SASEGT. The trim removed 3 bases at V and 0 bases at J, leaving 10 bases unmatched. There are 19 residues in the CDR3.